The source of this T cell receptor (beta chain) is a study of blood T cell repertoires in COVID-19. Study in general: Acute and convalescent COVID-19 samples came from the United States, Italy and Spain. PBMCs, B-cell-depleted T cells, or T cells were the source of the cDNA or gDNA that made up the material.

Losses at the gene ends were 1 base for V and 5 bases for J; bases not matched to a gene: 9. Germline CDR1 reads LGHDT; CDR2 reads YNNKEL (reference sequence). The CDR3 runs to 16 residues. In the original processing: Counts of nucleated cells, estimated from reference gene primer amplification, were obtained. The method was immunoSEQ multiplex PCR; TCRdb's version includes in-frame clones alone and lacks a portion of them. V and J calls and clone size come straight from that table; D and trimming were deduced from the DNA. The table has a few hundred thousand clones, roughly 90% seen once. The TCR was taken from a man aged 18 to 29 with active or convalescent COVID-19. The V and J genes are TRBV3-1 (or the pseudogene TRBV3-2) and TRBJ1-1, with TRBD1 matching over 8 bases. The sample was peripheral blood. CDR3 coding DNA: TGTGCCAGCAGCCAAGCATCGGGCAGGGGGCTGACTGAAGCTTTCTTT. Protein product: CASSQASGRGLTEAFF.